This is a list of T cell receptor beta chains from one sample in a study of beta chain features in type 1 diabetes. Sequencing used immunoSEQ multiplex PCR; TCRdb keeps in-frame clones, though not all of them. The sample has 300,000 to 400,000 clones; roughly 8.8% are singletons. The sequenced sample was central memory CD4+ T cells from blood. These receptors all stem from a man under 40 with type 1 diabetes. Both conserved end residues are part of each CDR3. D genes are given only for firm matches. The size entry is marked missing in some rows and otherwise reads once, few, many or a size class.

j_call v_call cdr3_length clone_size d_call cdr3_aa cdr3_nt
TRBJ1-3 TRBV5-4 15 . . CASSLDFASGNTIYF TGTGCCAGCAGCTTGGACTTTGCCTCTGGAAACACCATATATTTT
TRBJ2-7 TRBV4-1 15 . . CASSQGDGDGYEQYF TGCGCCAGCAGCCAAGGGGACGGAGATGGATACGAGCAGTACTTC
TRBJ1-2 TRBV30 13 few . CAWSRPSGNGYTF TGTGCCTGGAGCCGACCCTCCGGCAATGGCTACACCTTC
TRBJ2-3 TRBV19 16 few TRBD1 CASSQRGTGDADTQYF TGTGCCAGTTCGCAACGCGGAACAGGGGACGCAGATACGCAGTATTTT
TRBJ1-1 TRBV29-1 18 few . CSVLSSPGFTWLNTEAFF TGCAGCGTATTGTCCTCACCGGGCTTCACCTGGCTGAACACTGAAGCTTTCTTT
TRBJ2-5 TRBV28 14 . TRBD1 CASTPGQGTETQYF TGTGCCAGCACGCCGGGACAGGGGACGGAGACCCAGTACTTC
TRBJ1-2 TRBV30 12 few . CAWSVQGYGYTF TGTGCCTGGAGTGTCCAGGGGTATGGCTACACCTTC
TRBJ2-7 TRBV29-1 11 many . CSVEDKEEQYF TGCAGCGTTGAAGATAAGGAGGAGCAGTACTTC
TRBJ1-1 TRBV5-1 16 few TRBD1 CASSLVGTGENTEAFF TGCGCCAGCAGCTTGGTTGGGACAGGGGAGAACACTGAAGCTTTCTTT
TRBJ1-1 TRBV28 13 . TRBD1 CASSTRQGLEAFF TGTGCCAGCAGTACTCGACAGGGACTCGAAGCTTTCTTT
TRBJ1-4 TRBV29-1 11 . . CSRCLNEKLFF TGCAGTCGATGCCTCAATGAAAAACTGTTTTTT
TRBJ1-2 TRBV13 15 . . CASSFQQRPNYGYTF TGTGCCAGCAGCTTTCAACAGAGACCTAACTATGGCTACACCTTC
TRBJ2-5 TRBV7-9 15 few . CASSSLGGLRETQYF TGTGCCAGCAGCTCTCTCGGGGGGCTCCGGGAGACCCAGTACTTC
TRBJ1-1 TRBV27 13 few . CASSIQVYAEAFF TGTGCCAGCAGTATACAGGTTTACGCTGAAGCTTTCTTT
TRBJ1-4 TRBV7-9 13 . . CASGRLEDEKLFF TGTGCCAGCGGCCGACTGGAGGATGAAAAACTGTTTTTT
TRBJ2-5 TRBV28 11 . . CASTGIETQYF TGTGCCAGCACAGGGATAGAGACCCAGTACTTC
TRBJ2-1 TRBV30 12 few . CAWSVPGVEQFF TGTGCCTGGAGTGTCCCCGGGGTTGAGCAGTTCTTC
TRBJ2-5 TRBV19 13 . . CASSVTGRETQYF TGTGCCAGTAGTGTGACAGGTCGGGAGACCCAGTACTTC
TRBJ1-4 TRBV18 14 few . CASSPRGINEKLFF TGTGCCAGCTCACCAAGAGGGATTAATGAAAAACTGTTTTTT
TRBJ1-5 TRBV6-1 14 . . CASSEGFQYQPQHF TGTGCCAGCAGTGAGGGGTTTCAGTATCAGCCCCAGCATTTT
TRBJ2-1 TRBV7-2 14 few . CASSLALTDNEQFF TGTGCCAGCAGCTTAGCGCTCACCGACAATGAGCAGTTCTTC
TRBJ2-5 TRBV20-1 11 few . CSAGIQETQYF TGCAGCGCGGGAATTCAAGAGACCCAGTACTTC
TRBJ1-1 TRBV30 12 many . CAWTEGNTEAFF TGTGCCTGGACGGAAGGTAACACTGAAGCTTTCTTT
TRBJ1-2 TRBV7-9 13 . TRBD1 CASTRDRPYGYTF TGTGCCAGCACCAGGGACAGACCGTATGGCTACACCTTC
TRBJ1-6 TRBV9 16 few TRBD1 CASSEGQISYNSPLHF TGTGCCAGCAGCGAGGGACAGATTTCCTATAATTCACCCCTCCACTTT
TRBJ1-4 TRBV7-2 17 many TRBD1 CASSPPEAGGEGEKLFF TGTGCCAGCAGCCCCCCGGAGGCAGGGGGGGAGGGTGAAAAACTGTTTTTT
TRBJ2-7 TRBV7-9 14 . . CASSRSGSPYEQYF TGTGCCAGCAGCCGATCTGGGTCACCCTACGAGCAGTACTTC
TRBJ2-3 TRBV7-9 14 few TRBD2 CASSGRGATDTQYF TGTGCCAGCAGCGGGAGGGGCGCCACAGATACGCAGTATTTT
TRBJ2-3 TRBV5-5 15 few . CASSPGAGPWDTQYF TGTGCCAGCAGCCCGGGGGCAGGGCCCTGGGATACGCAGTATTTT
TRBJ2-7 TRBV18 14 . TRBD1 CASSSPGQGHEQYF TGTGCCAGCTCATCGCCGGGACAGGGCCACGAGCAGTACTTC
TRBJ1-6 TRBV7-2 14 few . CASSSLIGDSPLHF TGTGCCAGCAGCTCCCTCATTGGGGATTCACCCCTCCACTTT
TRBJ2-5 TRBV7-2 16 . . CASSRNDRTNQETQYF TGTGCCAGCAGCCGTAACGACAGGACCAACCAAGAGACCCAGTACTTC
TRBJ2-4 TRBV7-2 15 few . CASSLGGIAKNIQYF TGTGCCAGCAGCTTAGGGGGAATAGCCAAAAACATTCAGTACTTC
TRBJ1-1 TRBV10-3 15 few TRBD1 CAISEQQGARTEAFF TGTGCCATCAGTGAGCAACAGGGGGCGCGTACTGAAGCTTTCTTT
TRBJ1-5 TRBV27 15 . . CASSFGVGGNQPQHF TGTGCCAGCAGTTTCGGGGTGGGGGGCAATCAGCCCCAGCATTTT
TRBJ1-6 TRBV4-2 16 few TRBD1 CASSPGTGGNNSPLHF TGTGCCAGCAGCCCCGGGACAGGCGGGAATAATTCACCCCTCCACTTT
TRBJ1-4 TRBV27 15 few TRBD1 CASSLSGQTNEKLFF TGTGCCAGCAGTTTATCGGGACAGACTAATGAAAAACTGTTTTTT
TRBJ1-5 TRBV7-9 16 . . CASSKGGGYSNQPQHF TGTGCCAGCAGCAAAGGGGGGGGCTATAGCAATCAGCCCCAGCATTTT
TRBJ1-1 TRBV28 19 . . CASSSGYRPSPPMNTEAFF TGTGCCAGCAGTTCCGGTTATAGGCCCTCTCCCCCCATGAACACTGAAGCTTTCTTT
TRBJ2-6 TRBV5-1 15 . . CASSLFPSGANVLTF TGCGCCAGCAGCTTGTTCCCGTCTGGGGCCAACGTCCTGACTTTC
TRBJ1-3 TRBV7-2 15 . . CASSFGGFSGNTIYF TGTGCCAGCAGCTTTGGAGGGTTCTCTGGAAACACCATATATTTT
TRBJ2-1 TRBV5-4 16 . . CASSPAAGTRYNEQFF TGTGCCAGCAGCCCCGCAGCGGGGACACGTTACAATGAGCAGTTCTTC
TRBJ2-6 TRBV4-3 17 many . CASSQEFYDSGANVLTF TGCGCCAGCAGCCAAGAGTTTTATGACTCTGGGGCCAACGTCCTGACTTTC